This TCR beta chain was recorded in a study of blood T cell repertoires in COVID-19. Study details: Specimens from acute and convalescent COVID-19 originated in the United States, Italy and Spain.

CDR1 is ENHRY and CDR2 is SYGVKD in the germline V gene. V was cut by 4 bases and J by 0 bases, with 7 bases left in between. The CDR3 is 14 amino acids. One Seattle source followed patients from active infection through their disease course. Study processing details: Estimated nucleated cell counts came from reference gene primer amplification. Profiling relied on immunoSEQ multiplex PCR, and the TCRdb table lists in-frame clones only, not all of them. V and J calls and clone size are copied from that table; D and trimming were computed from the DNA. This sample has more than 350,000 clones; around 92% occur once, and the top ten carry approximately 3%.

The receptor was isolated from a woman aged 30 to 39 with COVID-19, enrolled during active disease. The sample taken for sequencing was peripheral blood. The chain is built from TRBV10-3 and TRBJ1-3, with TRBD1 as a possible D gene (6 bases). CDR3 residues: CAISGQDSGNTIYF. The CDR3 DNA reads as TGTGCCATCAGTGGACAGGACTCTGGAAACACCATATATTTT.